The clone carrying this TCR beta chain was picked up one time. Its antigen is not identified. The authors ran the immunoSEQ assay, v3.0, at survey level. Repertoires were generated with immunoSEQ multiplex PCR, while TCRdb's copy carries only in-frame clones and drops some. The sample has 23,000 or so clones; around four fifths are singletons. The germline gives CDR1 ENHRY, CDR2 SYGVKD. This CDR3 spans 14 amino acids. The trim removed 10 bases at V and 6 bases at J, leaving 7 bases unmatched. The sample belongs to a study of long-term antiretroviral therapy in people with HIV. Overall study results and limits: The study found that diversity rose after ART but stayed below transplant donor controls. Records did not include ART adherence, viral resistance or therapy changes. HIV repertoire CDR3 lengths ranged less widely than those of controls.

Two or more post-ART PBMC samples, plus at least one pre-ART sample, were available for each donor. This receptor was obtained from a man in his thirties or forties with HIV. Specimen: unsorted PBMCs, collected 4.2 to 4.5 years after starting antiretroviral therapy. This rearrangement joins TRBV10-3 to TRBJ1-5, with 12 bases fitting TRBD1. This CDR3 reads CASSGQGASQPQHF. CDR3 bases: TGTGCCAGCTCGGGACAGGGGGCATCTCAGCCCCAGCATTTT.